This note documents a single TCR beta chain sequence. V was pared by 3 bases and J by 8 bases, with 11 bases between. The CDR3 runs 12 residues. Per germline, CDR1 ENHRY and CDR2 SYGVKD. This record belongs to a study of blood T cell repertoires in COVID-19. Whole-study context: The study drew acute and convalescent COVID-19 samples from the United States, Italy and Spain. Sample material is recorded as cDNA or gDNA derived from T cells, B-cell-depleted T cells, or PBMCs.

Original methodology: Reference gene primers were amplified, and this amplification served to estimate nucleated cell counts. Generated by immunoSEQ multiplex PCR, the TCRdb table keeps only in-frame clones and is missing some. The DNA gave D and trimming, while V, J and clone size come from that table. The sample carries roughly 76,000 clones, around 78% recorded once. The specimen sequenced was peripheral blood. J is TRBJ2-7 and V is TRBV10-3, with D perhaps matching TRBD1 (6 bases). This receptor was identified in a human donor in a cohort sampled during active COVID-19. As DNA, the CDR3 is TGTGCCATCAGTGATCAGGGGTCCCAGCAGTACTTC. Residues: CAISDQGSQQYF.